Presented here are 14 T cell receptor beta chains from one specimen sequenced in a study of blood T cell repertoires in COVID-19. Data came from immunoSEQ multiplex PCR; TCRdb stores just in-frame clones and leaves some out. The table includes about 210,000 clones, 84% detected once. Sequencing used peripheral blood. These receptors came from a woman aged 50 to 60 with active or convalescent COVID-19.

The J gene is TRBJ1-2, the V gene TRBV28, with D unclear. V was shortened by 5 bases and J by 3 bases, with 7 bases between the two germline ends. The germline CDR1 and CDR2 sequences are MDHEN and SYDVKM. The CDR3 spans 12 residues. The CDR3 sequence: CASSGSDYGYTF. DNA for the CDR3: TGTGCCAGCAGTGGTAGCGACTATGGCTACACCTTC.

The rearrangement links TRBV18 to TRBJ2-2, with TRBD2 identical over 8 bases. The J segment lost 6 bases and the V segment lost 4 bases, leaving 4 bases of the junction unmatched. The germline gives CDR1 KGHSH, CDR2 LQKENI. The CDR3 contains 14 residues. Here the CDR3 reads CASSRPGLAGELFF. In DNA, the CDR3 is TGTGCCAGCTCACGGCCGGGACTAGCCGGGGAGCTGTTTTTT.

V gene TRBV7-2 combines with J gene TRBJ2-1, with TRBD2 matching over 8 bases. CDR3 length: 15 residues. Germline V gene data show CDR1 as SGHTA and CDR2 as FQGNSA. V lost 5 bases, J lost 3 bases, and 6 bases stayed unmatched. CDR3 protein: CASSRRAGGYNEQFF. CDR3 bases: TGTGCCAGCAGCAGACGCGCGGGGGGCTACAATGAGCAGTTCTTC.

The genes are TRBV18 and TRBJ2-7; possibly TRBD1 for D (5 bases). Per the germline V gene, CDR1 is KGHSH and CDR2 is LQKENI. Trimming removed 6 bases from V and 2 bases from J, with 17 bases in between. The CDR3 totals 15 residues. CDR3 bases: TGTGCCAGCTCCGTCGTCTCCGACAGTACCTACGAGCAGTACTTC. It specifies CASSVVSDSTYEQYF.

The count of this clone is one. The chain is built from TRBV5-1 and TRBJ1-4; D unclear. The CDR3 extends over 13 amino acids. The germline V gene encodes CDR1 SGHRS and CDR2 YFSETQ. V lost 1 base and J lost 8, with 9 bases in between. This CDR3 is CASSLFAGEKLFF. In DNA, the CDR3 is TGCGCCAGCAGCTTGTTCGCCGGGGAAAAACTGTTTTTT.

The chain combines TRBV5-1 with TRBJ1-4; D gene unclear. Germline V gene data show CDR1 as SGHRS and CDR2 as YFSETQ. This CDR3 has 14 residues. The germline V and J ends were trimmed by 3 bases and 7 bases, with 13 bases remaining between them. In DNA form, the CDR3 reads TGCGCCAGCAGCTCAGGCCGTTTCGGTGAAAAACTGTTTTTT. Translated, it gives CASSSGRFGEKLFF.

CDR3 residues: CASSERLSSVVGRGSNQPQHF. The CDR3 nucleotides read TGTGCCAGCAGTGAACGTTTGAGTTCTGTCGTGGGAAGGGGAAGCAATCAGCCCCAGCATTTT. The gene calls are TRBV2 and TRBJ1-5; D perhaps matches TRBD1 (5 bases). CDR3 length: 21 amino acids. Germline-derived CDR1 and CDR2 are SNHLY and FYNNEI. V was clipped by 2 bases and J by 1 base, with 27 bases between them.

With regard to this clone: The same CDR3 arises from other DNA sequences in this sample as well. V is TRBV28 and J is TRBJ2-1, with D unresolved. The germline V gene encodes CDR1 MDHEN and CDR2 SYDVKM. The CDR3 covers 12 residues. V lost 6 bases and J 4 bases, leaving 7 bases between the germline ends. The CDR3 bases are TGTGCCAGCAGCCTTCTGTACAATGAGCAGTTCTTC. As protein: CASSLLYNEQFF.

This chain links TRBV18 with TRBJ1-2, with D possibly TRBD1 on 5 matching bases. Trimming left V 2 bases short and J 4 bases short, with 17 bases between. The CDR3 sequence is 16 residues long. Germline V lookup: CDR1 KGHSH, CDR2 LQKENI. The CDR3 region has the DNA TGTGCCAGCTCACCAGGGGTGCAGGGCACTGCCTATGGCTACACCTTC. Its protein is CASSPGVQGTAYGYTF.

The chain has TRBV3-1 (or the pseudogene TRBV3-2) and TRBJ1-1; 8 nucleotides agree with TRBD1. CDR1 and CDR2 from the germline V gene are LGHDT and YNNKEL (reference sequence). The CDR3 spans 15 residues. The V segment lost 2 bases and the J segment 5 bases; nucleotides outside the gene matches: 7. The CDR3 DNA follows: TGTGCCAGCAGCCAATCAGGGGGCGGTGGAACTGAAGCTTTCTTT. It translates to CASSQSGGGGTEAFF.

The chain carries TRBV4-1 and TRBJ1-1, with TRBD1 as a possible D gene (6 bases). Germline V gene lookup returns CDR1 MGHRA and CDR2 YSYEKL. V lost 0 bases to trimming and J lost 1 base, with 15 bases between them. The CDR3 runs to 17 residues. This chain's CDR3 is CASSQEGLTGGNTEAFF. The DNA for the CDR3 is TGCGCCAGCAGCCAAGAGGGGCTGACAGGTGGGAACACTGAAGCTTTCTTT.

The chain has TRBV6-1 and TRBJ1-3; 8 nucleotides agree with TRBD1. J gave up 7 bases and V 3 bases, and 5 bases lay outside the gene matches. CDR1 is MNHNS, CDR2 SASEGT, per germline. The CDR3 consists of 14 residues. The CDR3 loop is CASSDRQGRNTIYF. DNA for the CDR3: TGTGCCAGCAGTGACCGACAGGGGAGGAACACCATATATTTT.

As for this clone: The same CDR3 is also encoded by other DNA sequences in this sample. CDR3 nucleotides: TGCGCCAGCAGCTCGAGACAGGGCACTGAAGCTTTCTTT. Translating gives CASSSRQGTEAFF. The rearrangement uses TRBV5-1 and TRBJ1-1; 7 bases agree with TRBD1. J was trimmed by 4 bases and V by 3 bases; bases with no gene match: 3. The CDR3 contains 13 residues. The germline CDR1 and CDR2 sequences are SGHRS and YFSETQ.

The V gene is TRBV6-5, the J gene TRBJ2-3, with 9 bases matching TRBD2. CDR1 is MNHEY, CDR2 SVGAGI, per germline. This CDR3 is built from 16 residues. V dropped 4 bases and J dropped 5; count of bases not matched to a gene: 10. The CDR3 spells CASSSRLAGLGDTQYF. CDR3 in DNA: TGTGCCAGCAGTTCTCGGCTAGCGGGACTAGGAGATACGCAGTATTTT.